Listed below are T cell receptor beta chains from one sample, sequenced in a study of PD-L1 blockade in urothelial cancer. Sequencing was performed with immunoSEQ multiplex PCR; in TCRdb, only in-frame clones are kept and a portion is missing. This sample has 29,000 or so clones; about 89% occur once, and the top ten carry less than 4%. This material consisted of PBMCs, taken around atezolizumab (anti-PD-L1) treatment. All receptors come from a man aged 45-60 years with urothelial cancer. Each CDR3 is given with its conserved first and last residue. Each record gives: clone size, CDR3 length, V gene, J gene, D gene, CDR3 DNA, CDR3 protein. D genes are given only for firm matches. Size is omitted from some rows. Given values are once, few, many or a class for expanded clones.

clone_size: NA
cdr3_length: 14
v_call: TRBV28
j_call: TRBJ2-7
d_call: TRBD2
cdr3_nt: TGTGCCAGCAGTTTGGTTAGCGGGAAGGTCGAGCAGTACTTC
cdr3_aa: CASSLVSGKVEQYF

clone_size: once
cdr3_length: 15
v_call: TRBV5-4
j_call: TRBJ2-7
d_call: TRBD1
cdr3_nt: TGTGCCAGCAGGCACCGGGACAGGGGCCCCTACGAGCAGTACTTC
cdr3_aa: CASRHRDRGPYEQYF

clone_size: NA
cdr3_length: 16
v_call: TRBV7-2
j_call: TRBJ1-5
d_call: NA
cdr3_nt: TGTGCCAGCAGCTTAGTGGGAGGGCGCATCAATCAGCCCCAGCATTTT
cdr3_aa: CASSLVGGRINQPQHF

clone_size: NA
cdr3_length: 16
v_call: TRBV27
j_call: TRBJ1-1
d_call: NA
cdr3_nt: TGTGCCAGCAGCCCACGGGGTGGGTTGTTGAACACTGAAGCTTTCTTT
cdr3_aa: CASSPRGGLLNTEAFF

clone_size: NA
cdr3_length: 16
v_call: TRBV7-2
j_call: TRBJ2-5
d_call: TRBD1
cdr3_nt: TGTGCCAGCAGCTTGGGACAGGTGGTTCTCTTAGAGACCCAGTACTTC
cdr3_aa: CASSLGQVVLLETQYF

clone_size: NA
cdr3_length: 16
v_call: TRBV5-4
j_call: TRBJ2-3
d_call: TRBD1
cdr3_nt: TGTGCCAGCAGCCGCCCTCGGACAGGAGGCACAGATACGCAGTATTTT
cdr3_aa: CASSRPRTGGTDTQYF

clone_size: NA
cdr3_length: 16
v_call: TRBV27
j_call: TRBJ2-7
d_call: TRBD1
cdr3_nt: TGTGCCAGCAGGAGACCTGGACAGGGGGCAGTTGGCGAGCAGTACTTC
cdr3_aa: CASRRPGQGAVGEQYF

clone_size: NA
cdr3_length: 16
v_call: TRBV6-1
j_call: TRBJ1-1
d_call: NA
cdr3_nt: TGTGCCAGCAGTGAAGTCTCACTACCAGGGTTCACTGAAGCTTTCTTT
cdr3_aa: CASSEVSLPGFTEAFF

clone_size: NA
cdr3_length: 15
v_call: TRBV2
j_call: TRBJ1-4
d_call: NA
cdr3_nt: TGTGCCAGCACCAACCGGGGGACTGAGAATGAAAAACTGTTTTTT
cdr3_aa: CASTNRGTENEKLFF

clone_size: once
cdr3_length: 13
v_call: TRBV27
j_call: TRBJ2-1
d_call: TRBD1
cdr3_nt: TGTGCCAGCAGTTTAAGGGGGCCGAATGAGCAGTTCTTC
cdr3_aa: CASSLRGPNEQFF

clone_size: NA
cdr3_length: 16
v_call: TRBV5-1
j_call: TRBJ2-4
d_call: NA
cdr3_nt: TGCGCCAGCAGCCAGACAGGTGGGATAGCCAAAAACATTCAGTACTTC
cdr3_aa: CASSQTGGIAKNIQYF

clone_size: NA
cdr3_length: 17
v_call: TRBV28
j_call: TRBJ2-1
d_call: TRBD1
cdr3_nt: TGTGCCAGCAGTTCGATGACAGGGACCAGCTCCTACAATGAGCAGTTCTTC
cdr3_aa: CASSSMTGTSSYNEQFF

clone_size: once
cdr3_length: 16
v_call: TRBV27
j_call: TRBJ2-3
d_call: NA
cdr3_nt: TGTGCCAGCAGTTCCTTTGGTAGCGCTGCGGTAGATACGCAGTATTTT
cdr3_aa: CASSSFGSAAVDTQYF

clone_size: NA
cdr3_length: 14
v_call: TRBV7-2
j_call: TRBJ2-1
d_call: TRBD1
cdr3_nt: TGTGCCAGCAGGGGGGACAGGGCTTACAATGAGCAGTTCTTC
cdr3_aa: CASRGDRAYNEQFF

clone_size: NA
cdr3_length: 19
v_call: TRBV19
j_call: TRBJ2-2
d_call: TRBD2
cdr3_nt: TGTGCCAGTAGTATTATCCGGCTAGCGGGCAGACCGAACACCGGGGAGCTGTTTTTT
cdr3_aa: CASSIIRLAGRPNTGELFF

clone_size: NA
cdr3_length: 16
v_call: TRBV6-4
j_call: TRBJ2-5
d_call: TRBD2
cdr3_nt: TGTGCCAGCAGTGACTCGGCTAGCGGGGGGTCTGAGACCCAGTACTTC
cdr3_aa: CASSDSASGGSETQYF

clone_size: NA
cdr3_length: 15
v_call: TRBV6-5
j_call: TRBJ1-5
d_call: TRBD1
cdr3_nt: TGTGCCAGCAGTTGGGGACAGGGAGGCAATCAGCCCCAGCATTTT
cdr3_aa: CASSWGQGGNQPQHF

clone_size: NA
cdr3_length: 14
v_call: TRBV6-5
j_call: TRBJ1-4
d_call: NA
cdr3_nt: TGTGCCAGCAGAAAGGTCGGGTCTAATGAAAAACTGTTTTTT
cdr3_aa: CASRKVGSNEKLFF

clone_size: once
cdr3_length: 14
v_call: TRBV10-3
j_call: TRBJ2-2
d_call: NA
cdr3_nt: TGTGCCGTCTCGAGCAGGGAAGGCACCGGGGAGCTGTTTTTT
cdr3_aa: CAVSSREGTGELFF

clone_size: NA
cdr3_length: 16
v_call: TRBV11-2
j_call: TRBJ2-1
d_call: TRBD1
cdr3_nt: TGTGCCAGCAGCACAAGAGGTTTGACAGGGGGGAATGAGCAGTTCTTC
cdr3_aa: CASSTRGLTGGNEQFF

clone_size: NA
cdr3_length: 15
v_call: TRBV5-4
j_call: TRBJ2-3
d_call: NA
cdr3_nt: TGTGCCAGCAGCTTTGGGGGGTCTATCACAGATACGCAGTATTTT
cdr3_aa: CASSFGGSITDTQYF

clone_size: NA
cdr3_length: 16
v_call: TRBV7-9
j_call: TRBJ2-1
d_call: TRBD1
cdr3_nt: TGTGCCAGCAGCTTGAAAGGGGGACAGCAAGACAATGAGCAGTTCTTC
cdr3_aa: CASSLKGGQQDNEQFF

clone_size: NA
cdr3_length: 16
v_call: TRBV9
j_call: TRBJ2-5
d_call: TRBD2
cdr3_nt: TGTGCCAGCAGCGCCCCCGCCCTAGCGGGCCAAGAGACCCAGTACTTC
cdr3_aa: CASSAPALAGQETQYF

clone_size: NA
cdr3_length: 15
v_call: TRBV28
j_call: TRBJ2-3
d_call: TRBD2
cdr3_nt: TGTGCCAGCAACGGACTAGCGGGATATACAGATACGCAGTATTTT
cdr3_aa: CASNGLAGYTDTQYF

clone_size: medium-sized
cdr3_length: 13
v_call: TRBV10-1
j_call: TRBJ1-2
d_call: NA
cdr3_nt: TGCGCCAGCAGTGAACAGGCCGGCTATGGCTACACCTTC
cdr3_aa: CASSEQAGYGYTF

clone_size: once
cdr3_length: 15
v_call: TRBV21-1
j_call: TRBJ1-2
d_call: NA
cdr3_nt: TGTGCCAGCAGCACCCGACAGGGAGGACGGTCTGGCTACACCTTC
cdr3_aa: CASSTRQGGRSGYTF

clone_size: NA
cdr3_length: 14
v_call: TRBV6-6
j_call: TRBJ2-3
d_call: NA
cdr3_nt: TGTGCCAGCACGGGATTGGCTAGCACAGATACGCAGTATTTT
cdr3_aa: CASTGLASTDTQYF

clone_size: NA
cdr3_length: 14
v_call: TRBV6-1
j_call: TRBJ2-7
d_call: NA
cdr3_nt: TGTGCCAGCAGCGTTTTAACAAGCTCCTACGAGCAGTACTTC
cdr3_aa: CASSVLTSSYEQYF

clone_size: once
cdr3_length: 17
v_call: TRBV4-2
j_call: TRBJ2-3
d_call: TRBD2
cdr3_nt: TGTGCCAGCAGCCTCGGAGACGGGACTAGCCTGCTAGATACGCAGTATTTT
cdr3_aa: CASSLGDGTSLLDTQYF

clone_size: NA
cdr3_length: 15
v_call: TRBV7-9
j_call: TRBJ2-7
d_call: TRBD2
cdr3_nt: TGTGCCAGCAGCCCGGCGGGGGGGCTCTCCTACGAGCAGTACTTC
cdr3_aa: CASSPAGGLSYEQYF

clone_size: NA
cdr3_length: 13
v_call: TRBV5-1
j_call: TRBJ1-5
d_call: NA
cdr3_nt: TGCGCCAGCAGCTCTAACCCAAATCAGCCCCAGCATTTT
cdr3_aa: CASSSNPNQPQHF

clone_size: NA
cdr3_length: 15
v_call: TRBV4-3
j_call: TRBJ1-5
d_call: NA
cdr3_nt: TGCGCCAGCAGCCAAGGCGGAAATAGCAATCAGCCCCAGCATTTT
cdr3_aa: CASSQGGNSNQPQHF

clone_size: NA
cdr3_length: 15
v_call: TRBV5-4
j_call: TRBJ1-1
d_call: TRBD1
cdr3_nt: TGTGCCAGCAGCTTGGAGGTGGCAGGGGGCGATGGGGCTTTCTTT
cdr3_aa: CASSLEVAGGDGAFF

clone_size: once
cdr3_length: 13
v_call: TRBV5-5
j_call: TRBJ2-7
d_call: TRBD1
cdr3_nt: TGTGCCAGCCACAGGGGTCCAACCTACGAGCAGTACTTC
cdr3_aa: CASHRGPTYEQYF

clone_size: few
cdr3_length: 16
v_call: TRBV4-1
j_call: TRBJ2-7
d_call: TRBD1
cdr3_nt: TGCGCCAGCAGTTATACATCCGGGACAGGGAAATACGAGCAGTACTTC
cdr3_aa: CASSYTSGTGKYEQYF

clone_size: NA
cdr3_length: 14
v_call: TRBV29-1
j_call: TRBJ2-5
d_call: NA
cdr3_nt: TGCAGCGTTGAAGAGCGGGCTAGCTCGGAGACCCAGTACTTC
cdr3_aa: CSVEERASSETQYF

clone_size: NA
cdr3_length: 17
v_call: TRBV29-1
j_call: TRBJ2-2
d_call: NA
cdr3_nt: TGCAGCGTTGGCCCCAGGGGATCGGGGTTGAGCACCGGGGAGCTGTTTTTT
cdr3_aa: CSVGPRGSGLSTGELFF